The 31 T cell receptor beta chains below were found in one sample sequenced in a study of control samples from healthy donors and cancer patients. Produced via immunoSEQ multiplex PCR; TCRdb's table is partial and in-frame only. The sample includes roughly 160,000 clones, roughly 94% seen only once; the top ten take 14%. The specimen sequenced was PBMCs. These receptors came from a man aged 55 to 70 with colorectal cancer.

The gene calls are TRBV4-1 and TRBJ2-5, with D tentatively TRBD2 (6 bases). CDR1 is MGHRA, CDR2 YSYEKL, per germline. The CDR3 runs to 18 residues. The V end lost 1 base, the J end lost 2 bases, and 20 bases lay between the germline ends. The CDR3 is CASSQASVGLGPQETQYF. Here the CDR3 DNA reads TGCGCCAGCAGCCAAGCTAGCGTGGGACTGGGGCCTCAAGAGACCCAGTACTTC.

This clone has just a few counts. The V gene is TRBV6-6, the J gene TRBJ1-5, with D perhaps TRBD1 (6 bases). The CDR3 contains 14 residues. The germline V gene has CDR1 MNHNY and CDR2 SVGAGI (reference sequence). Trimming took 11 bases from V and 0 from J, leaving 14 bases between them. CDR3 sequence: CASAGQNSNQPQHF. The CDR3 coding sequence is TGTGCCTCGGCGGGACAAAATAGCAATCAGCCCCAGCATTTT.

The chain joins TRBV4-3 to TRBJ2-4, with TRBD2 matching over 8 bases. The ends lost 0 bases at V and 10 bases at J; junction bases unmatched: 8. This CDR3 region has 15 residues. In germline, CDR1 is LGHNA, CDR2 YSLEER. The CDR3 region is CASSQDRGGRAIQYF. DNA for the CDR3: TGCGCCAGCAGCCAAGATCGGGGGGGGCGAGCGATTCAGTACTTC.

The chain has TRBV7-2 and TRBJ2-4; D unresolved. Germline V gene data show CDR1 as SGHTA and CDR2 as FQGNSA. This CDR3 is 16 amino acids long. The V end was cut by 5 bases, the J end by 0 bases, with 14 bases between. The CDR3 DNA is TGTGCCAGCAGCCTAAATACCATCTTAGCCAAAAACATTCAGTACTTC. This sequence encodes CASSLNTILAKNIQYF.

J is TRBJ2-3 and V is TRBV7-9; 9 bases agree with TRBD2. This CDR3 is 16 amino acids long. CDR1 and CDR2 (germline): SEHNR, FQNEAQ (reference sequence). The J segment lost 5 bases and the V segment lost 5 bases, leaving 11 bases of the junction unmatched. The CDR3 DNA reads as TGTGCCAGCAGCCGTGGATCGGCGGGGGGGTTAGATACGCAGTATTTT. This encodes CASSRGSAGGLDTQYF.

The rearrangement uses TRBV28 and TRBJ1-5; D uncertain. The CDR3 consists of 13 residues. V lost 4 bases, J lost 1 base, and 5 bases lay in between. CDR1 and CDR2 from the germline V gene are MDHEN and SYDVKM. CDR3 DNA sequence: TGTGCCAGCAGTTGGAGCAGCAATCAGCCCCAGCATTTT. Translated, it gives CASSWSSNQPQHF.

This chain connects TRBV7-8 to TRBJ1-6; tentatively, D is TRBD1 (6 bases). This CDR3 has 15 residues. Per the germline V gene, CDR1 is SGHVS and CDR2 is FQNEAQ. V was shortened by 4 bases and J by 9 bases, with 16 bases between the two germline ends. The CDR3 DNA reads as TGTGCCAGCAGCTCGCGCGAGACAGGCATTTCACCCCTCCACTTT. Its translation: CASSSRETGISPLHF.

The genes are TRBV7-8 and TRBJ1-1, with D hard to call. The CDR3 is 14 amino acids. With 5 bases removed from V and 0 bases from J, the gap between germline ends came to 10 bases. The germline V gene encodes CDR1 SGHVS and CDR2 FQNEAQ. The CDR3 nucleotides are TGTGCCAGCAGCGCGAAATTAATGAACACTGAAGCTTTCTTT. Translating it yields CASSAKLMNTEAFF. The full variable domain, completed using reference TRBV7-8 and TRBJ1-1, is GAGVSQSPRYKVAKRGQDVALRCDPISGHVSLFWYQQALGQGPEFLTYFQNEAQLDKSGLPSDRFFAERPEGSVSTLKIQRTQQEDSAVYLCASSAKLMNTEAFFGQGTRLTVV.

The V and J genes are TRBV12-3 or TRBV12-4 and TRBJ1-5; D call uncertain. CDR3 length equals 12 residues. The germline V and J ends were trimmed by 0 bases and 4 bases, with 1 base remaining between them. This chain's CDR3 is CASSLANQPQHF. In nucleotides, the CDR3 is TGTGCCAGCAGTTTAGCGAATCAGCCCCAGCATTTT.

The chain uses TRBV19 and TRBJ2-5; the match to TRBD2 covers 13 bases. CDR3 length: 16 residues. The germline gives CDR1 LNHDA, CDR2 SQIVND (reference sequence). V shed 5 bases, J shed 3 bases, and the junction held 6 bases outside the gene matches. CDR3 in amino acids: CASSVTSGGAEETQYF. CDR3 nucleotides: TGTGCCAGTAGTGTTACTAGCGGGGGGGCCGAAGAGACCCAGTACTTC.

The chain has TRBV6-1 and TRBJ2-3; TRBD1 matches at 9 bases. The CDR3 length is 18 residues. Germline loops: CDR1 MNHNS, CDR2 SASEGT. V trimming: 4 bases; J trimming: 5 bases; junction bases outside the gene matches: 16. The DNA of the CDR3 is TGTGCCAGCAGTGTAGGGACAGGGATAGGCAAATACATAGATACGCAGTATTTT. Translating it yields CASSVGTGIGKYIDTQYF.

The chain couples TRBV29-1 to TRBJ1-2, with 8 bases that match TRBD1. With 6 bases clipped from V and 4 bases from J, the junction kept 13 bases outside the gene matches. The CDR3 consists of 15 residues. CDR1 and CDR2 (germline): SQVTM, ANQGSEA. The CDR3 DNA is TGCAGCGTCGTCCCGACAGGGGAGGAGGGCTATGGCTACACCTTC. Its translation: CSVVPTGEEGYGYTF.

The CDR3 loop is CASARRSDDQPQHF. The CDR3 DNA is TGTGCCAGCGCCCGTCGCAGCGACGATCAGCCCCAGCATTTT. V is TRBV6-5 and J is TRBJ1-5; D is undetermined. Germline V lookup: CDR1 MNHEY, CDR2 SVGAGI. V gave up 8 bases and J gave up 5 bases, with 16 bases separating them. The CDR3 totals 14 residues.

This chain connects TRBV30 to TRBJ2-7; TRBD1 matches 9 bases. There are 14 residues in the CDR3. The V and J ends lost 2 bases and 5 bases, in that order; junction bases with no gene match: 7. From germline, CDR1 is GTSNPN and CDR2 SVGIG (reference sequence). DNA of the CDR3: TGTGCCTGGAGTCTTGGACAGGGGACCCACGAGCAGTACTTC. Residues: CAWSLGQGTHEQYF.

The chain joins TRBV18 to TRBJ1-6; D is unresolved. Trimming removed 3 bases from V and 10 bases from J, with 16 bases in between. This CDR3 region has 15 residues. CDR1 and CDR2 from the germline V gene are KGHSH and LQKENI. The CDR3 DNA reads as TGTGCCAGCTCACCGTTCCCGGGTAAGGACTCACCCCTCCACTTT. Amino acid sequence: CASSPFPGKDSPLHF.

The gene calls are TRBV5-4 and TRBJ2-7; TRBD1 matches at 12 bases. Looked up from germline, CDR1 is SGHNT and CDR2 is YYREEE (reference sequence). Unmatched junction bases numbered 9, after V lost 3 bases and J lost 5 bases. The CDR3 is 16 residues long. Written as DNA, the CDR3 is TGTGCCAGCAGCTCTCCGGGACAGGGGGCGATCGACGAGCAGTACTTC. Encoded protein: CASSSPGQGAIDEQYF.

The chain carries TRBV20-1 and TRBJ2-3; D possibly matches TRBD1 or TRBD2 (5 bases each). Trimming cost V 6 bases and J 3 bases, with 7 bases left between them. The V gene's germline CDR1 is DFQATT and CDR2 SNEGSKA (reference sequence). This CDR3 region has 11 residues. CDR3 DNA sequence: TGCAGTGCGAGGGGAACAGATACGCAGTATTTT. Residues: CSARGTDTQYF.

Here the CDR3 reads CASSLRQGGQETQYF. DNA for the CDR3: TGCGCCAGCAGCCTCCGACAGGGGGGCCAGGAGACCCAGTACTTC. This chain joins TRBV4-3 and TRBJ2-5, with TRBD1 identical over 9 bases. V dropped 4 bases and J dropped 5; count of bases not matched to a gene: 8. This CDR3 region has 15 residues. Germline values: CDR1 LGHNA, CDR2 YSLEER.

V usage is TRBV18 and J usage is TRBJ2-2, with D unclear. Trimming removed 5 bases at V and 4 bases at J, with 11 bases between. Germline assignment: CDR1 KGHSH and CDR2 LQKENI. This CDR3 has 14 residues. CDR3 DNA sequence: TGTGCCAGCTCAGAACGGGCGTTCACCGGGGAGCTGTTTTTT. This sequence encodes CASSERAFTGELFF.

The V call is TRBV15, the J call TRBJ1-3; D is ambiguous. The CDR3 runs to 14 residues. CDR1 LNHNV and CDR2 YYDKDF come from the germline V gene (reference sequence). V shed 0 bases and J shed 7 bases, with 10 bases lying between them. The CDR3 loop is CATSRDATPNTIYF. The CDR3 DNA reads TGTGCCACCAGCAGAGATGCGACTCCCAACACCATATATTTT.

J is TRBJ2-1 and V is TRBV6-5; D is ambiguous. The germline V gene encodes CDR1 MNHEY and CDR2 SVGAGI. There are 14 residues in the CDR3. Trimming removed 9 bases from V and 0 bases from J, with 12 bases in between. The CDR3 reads CASKGRLSYNEQFF. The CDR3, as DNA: TGTGCCAGTAAAGGGCGTCTCTCCTACAATGAGCAGTTCTTC.

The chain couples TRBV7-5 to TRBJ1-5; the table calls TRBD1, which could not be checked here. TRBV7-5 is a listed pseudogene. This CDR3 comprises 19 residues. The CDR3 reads CARSSTGGATLPDNQPQHF. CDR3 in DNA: TGTGCCAGAAGCTCAACAGGGGGTGCTACACTTCCTGACAATCAGCCCCAGCATTTT.

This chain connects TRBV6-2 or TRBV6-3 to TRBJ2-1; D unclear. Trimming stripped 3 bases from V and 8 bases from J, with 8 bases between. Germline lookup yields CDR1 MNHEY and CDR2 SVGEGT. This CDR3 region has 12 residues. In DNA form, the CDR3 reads TGTGCCAGCAGTTATAGAAGGGATGAGCAGTTCTTC. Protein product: CASSYRRDEQFF.

CDR3 residues: CASSLVIGSGNTIYF. The CDR3 bases are TGTGCCAGCAGCTTAGTAATCGGTTCTGGAAACACCATATATTTT. The chain carries TRBV7-2 and TRBJ1-3; D uncertain. V lost 1 base and J 1 base, leaving 8 bases between the germline ends. CDR1 is SGHTA, CDR2 FQGNSA, per germline. CDR3 length equals 15 residues.

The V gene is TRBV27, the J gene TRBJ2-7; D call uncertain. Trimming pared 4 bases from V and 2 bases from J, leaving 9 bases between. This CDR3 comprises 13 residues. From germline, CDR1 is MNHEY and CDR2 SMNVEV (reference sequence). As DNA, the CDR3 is TGTGCCAGCAGTTCGATTACCCCCTACGAGCAGTACTTC. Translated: CASSSITPYEQYF.

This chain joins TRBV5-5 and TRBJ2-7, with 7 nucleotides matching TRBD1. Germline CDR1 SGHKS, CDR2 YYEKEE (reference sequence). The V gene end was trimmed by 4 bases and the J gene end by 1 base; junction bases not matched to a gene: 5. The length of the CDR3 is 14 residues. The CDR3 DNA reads TGTGCCAGCAGCACGTCGGGACAGTCCTACGAGCAGTACTTC. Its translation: CASSTSGQSYEQYF.

CDR3 DNA sequence: TGTGCCGCTTCGTCGGGGACACTGAACACTGAAGCTTTCTTT. It is translated as CAASSGTLNTEAFF. The chain employs TRBV10-3 and TRBJ1-1; TRBD1 is a possible D gene (6 bases). The CDR3 length is 14 residues. V dropped 11 bases and J dropped 0 bases, with 16 bases sitting between them. Germline V lookup: CDR1 ENHRY, CDR2 SYGVKD.

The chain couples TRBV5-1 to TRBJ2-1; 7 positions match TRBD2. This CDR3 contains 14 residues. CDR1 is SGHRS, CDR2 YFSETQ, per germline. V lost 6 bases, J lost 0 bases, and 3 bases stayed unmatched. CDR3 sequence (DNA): TGCGCCAGCACGGGGGGAAACTCCTACAATGAGCAGTTCTTC. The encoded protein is CASTGGNSYNEQFF.

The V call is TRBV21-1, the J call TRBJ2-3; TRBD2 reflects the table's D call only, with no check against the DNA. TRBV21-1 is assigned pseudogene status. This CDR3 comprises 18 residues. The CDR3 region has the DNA TGTGCCAGCAGCAAGAGGGTAAATAGCGGGGGGGAGAGAGATACGCAGTATTTT. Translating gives CASSKRVNSGGERDTQYF.

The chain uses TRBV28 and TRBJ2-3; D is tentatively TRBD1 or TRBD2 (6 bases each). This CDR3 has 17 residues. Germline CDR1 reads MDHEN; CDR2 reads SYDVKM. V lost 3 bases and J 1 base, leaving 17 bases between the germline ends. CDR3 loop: CASSLGWGARGTDTQYF. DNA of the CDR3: TGTGCCAGCAGTTTGGGTTGGGGGGCCCGGGGCACAGATACGCAGTATTTT.

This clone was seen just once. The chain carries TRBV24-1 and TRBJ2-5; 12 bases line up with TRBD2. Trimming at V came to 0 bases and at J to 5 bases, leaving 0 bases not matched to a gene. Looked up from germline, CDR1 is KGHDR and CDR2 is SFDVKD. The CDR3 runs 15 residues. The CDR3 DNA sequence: TGTGCCACCAGTGATTTGACTAGCGGGGGGGAGACCCAGTACTTC. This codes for CATSDLTSGGETQYF.